This TCR beta chain originates from a study of T cells in Graves' hyperthyroidism and ophthalmopathy. Study findings and constraints: In validation, the model predicted ophthalmopathy. These predictions came a median about 6.8 months before onset.

This CDR3 is 14 amino acids long. Per germline, CDR1 MNHEY and CDR2 SMNVEV (reference sequence). Trimming stripped 6 bases from V and 5 bases from J, with 14 bases between. As concerns this clonotype: What it binds is unknown.

RNA transcripts gave rise to amplified TCR beta CDR3 regions. HTBI primers were the set used in a first-round RT-PCR of the TCR CDR3. TCRdb re-called the multiplex PCR reads through MiXCR, storing one row per CDR3 protein. The sample has about 520,000 distinct CDR3 sequences, 20% to 25% seen once. Hyperthyroidism, newly diagnosed and lasting under 2 months, affected patients aged 18 to 65. Diagnosis relied on clinical symptoms, serum thyroxine and TRAb, thyroid ultrasound and orbital computed tomography. Source material for PBMCs was around 10 ml fresh peripheral blood. Sequencing was carried out using blood. The chain has TRBV27 and TRBJ1-5; D not resolved. This TCR was sampled from a man younger than 35 with Graves' hyperthyroidism. The CDR3 DNA sequence: TGTGCCAGCAGCCGTATGTTCAAGGATCAGCCCCAGCATTTT. Translating gives CASSRMFKDQPQHF.